These 14 T cell receptor beta chains share one sample of origin, sequenced in a study of T cells in Graves' hyperthyroidism and ophthalmopathy (dated by TCRdb to 2018 to 2020). Receptor libraries were prepared by multiplex PCR. For sequencing, an Illumina HiSeq 2000 was employed. Amplification of TCR beta CDR3 regions was carried out from RNA transcripts. The TCR CDR3 was subjected to a first round of RT-PCR using the HTBI primer set and the Qiagen OneStep RT-PCR kit. TCRdb took the public reads, trimmed them with fastp at Q25, ran MiXCR for clone calling and kept in-frame beta chains. Every entry covers one CDR3 protein and lists the most common genes and DNA from its rows. Across this sample there are under 300,000 distinct CDR3 sequences, with around 15% seen only once. The ten most abundant clones make up 30% to 35% of the sample. Input material: blood. Receptors originate from a woman in her forties or fifties with Graves' hyperthyroidism that later progressed to Graves' ophthalmopathy.

This clonotype was recorded many times. CDR3 DNA sequence: TGTGCTAGTGAAGGGGGGAAGACTGAAGCTTTCTTT. It encodes CASEGGKTEAFF. This chain uses TRBV12-5 with TRBJ1-1; TRBD1 is a possible D gene (6 bases). The CDR3 is made up of 12 amino acids. Germline V gives CDR1 LGHNT, CDR2 FRNRAP. With 7 bases removed from V and 5 bases from J, the gap between germline ends came to 11 bases.

This clonotype showed up many times. V is TRBV9 and J is TRBJ1-1; D may be TRBD1 (6 bases). In germline, CDR1 is SGDLS, CDR2 YYNGEE. Trimming stripped 0 bases from V and 6 bases from J, with 12 bases between. This CDR3 region has 14 residues. As DNA, the CDR3 is TGTGCCAGCAGCGTAGTGGGGGGGGGCGCTGAAGCTTTCTTT. Protein product: CASSVVGGGAEAFF.

This clonotype was seen many times. The rearrangement joins TRBV28 to TRBJ2-3, with D perhaps TRBD2 (7 bases). CDR3 length: 15 amino acids. Trimming removed 3 bases at V and 4 bases at J, with 14 bases between. The germline CDR1 and CDR2 sequences are MDHEN and SYDVKM. The CDR3: CASSFRGGHSDTQYF. DNA of the CDR3: TGTGCCAGCAGTTTTAGGGGGGGGCATTCAGATACGCAGTATTTT.

The chain links TRBV7-9 to TRBJ2-5; 15 bases line up with TRBD2. The CDR3 consists of 17 residues. The V and J ends lost 5 bases and 3 bases, in that order; junction bases with no gene match: 7. Germline CDR1 SEHNR, CDR2 FQNEAQ (reference sequence). CDR3 DNA: TGTGCCAGCAGCCCGCGGACTAGCGGGAGGGAAAAAGAGACCCAGTACTTC. This gives the protein CASSPRTSGREKETQYF.

This clonotype was recorded many times. The rearrangement uses TRBV28 and TRBJ1-5, with D perhaps TRBD1 (6 bases). The germline V and J ends were trimmed by 5 bases and 3 bases, with 11 bases remaining between them. Per germline, CDR1 MDHEN and CDR2 SYDVKM. This CDR3 contains 14 residues. The CDR3 reads CASSPRGSNQPQHF. DNA of the CDR3: TGTGCCAGCAGTCCCAGGGGTTCCAATCAGCCCCAGCATTTT.

This clonotype was seen many times. The rearrangement links TRBV28 to TRBJ2-3, with D perhaps TRBD1 (5 bases). CDR3 length: 17 amino acids. Trimming pared 3 bases from V and 4 bases from J, leaving 20 bases between. Germline V gene sequence: CDR1 MDHEN, CDR2 SYDVKM. The CDR3 sequence is CASSFVLGDFKADTQYF. DNA of the CDR3: TGTGCCAGCAGTTTTGTGTTAGGGGATTTTAAGGCAGATACGCAGTATTTT.

This clonotype came up many times. The chain uses TRBV20-1 and TRBJ1-6; no clear D. This CDR3 has 15 residues. Trimming took 6 bases from V and 0 from J, leaving 12 bases between them. Germline V lookup: CDR1 DFQATT, CDR2 SNEGSKA (reference sequence). CDR3 DNA: TGCAGTGCGAGATTGGGGAGCTCCTATAATTCACCCCTCCACTTT. Translated, it gives CSARLGSSYNSPLHF.

This clonotype was observed a handful of times. J is TRBJ1-2 and V is TRBV12-3 or TRBV12-4; D gene unclear. The V gene lost 0 bases and the J gene lost 8 bases, with 10 bases spanning the gap. CDR3 length: 13 residues. CDR3 loop: CASSLAGVSGYTF. Here the CDR3 DNA reads TGTGCCAGCAGTTTAGCCGGGGTCAGCGGCTACACCTTC.

This clonotype has ten or more counts. This chain links TRBV29-1 with TRBJ2-7; D gene unclear. V was clipped by 7 bases and J by 3 bases, with 16 bases between them. The germline gives CDR1 SQVTM, CDR2 ANQGSEA. The CDR3 length is 13 residues. CDR3 nucleotide sequence: TGCAGCGCCGCTGGGAATAAGTTCTACGAGCAGTACTTC. It is translated as CSAAGNKFYEQYF.

The J gene is TRBJ2-7, the V gene TRBV3-1; the match to TRBD2 covers 12 bases. V lost 0 bases to trimming and J lost 5 bases; unmatched junction nucleotides: 11. The CDR3 runs to 18 residues. In germline, CDR1 is LGHDT, CDR2 YNNKEL (reference sequence). CDR3 coding DNA: TGTGCCAGCAGCCAAGATGGACTAGCGGGACCTCGGCCCCACGAGCAGTACTTC. Translation: CASSQDGLAGPRPHEQYF.

V is TRBV20-1 and J is TRBJ1-5; D may be TRBD1 (6 bases). Germline CDR1 reads DFQATT; CDR2 reads SNEGSKA (reference sequence). The CDR3 runs to 14 residues. Trimming shortened V by 6 bases and J by 0 bases, and 12 bases separated the two germline ends. In DNA form, the CDR3 reads TGCAGTGCCACCGGACAGAATAGCAATCAGCCCCAGCATTTT. As protein: CSATGQNSNQPQHF.

This clonotype came up many times. V is TRBV11-3 and J is TRBJ2-1, with TRBD1 as a possible D gene (6 bases). The CDR3 contains 14 residues. Germline V gene sequence: CDR1 SGHNT, CDR2 YENEEA. V shed 4 bases and J shed 4 bases, with 11 bases lying between them. The CDR3 here is CASSSEGQYNEQFF. Here the CDR3 DNA reads TGTGCCAGCAGCTCCGAAGGACAGTACAATGAGCAGTTCTTC.

This clonotype has at least ten counts. This chain links TRBV20-1 with TRBJ2-7; D gene ambiguous. Germline lookup yields CDR1 DFQATT and CDR2 SNEGSKA (reference sequence). This CDR3 region has 12 residues. Trimming took 3 bases from V and 0 from J, leaving 6 bases between them. The CDR3 reads CSASEVSYEQYF. CDR3 DNA: TGCAGTGCTAGTGAGGTCTCCTACGAGCAGTACTTC.

This clonotype was detected ten times or more. The rearrangement links TRBV27 to TRBJ1-2; TRBD1 agrees at 8 bases. The CDR3 length is 12 residues. Germline V gene data show CDR1 as MNHEY and CDR2 as SMNVEV (reference sequence). With 6 bases clipped from V and 8 bases from J, the junction kept 5 bases outside the gene matches. The CDR3 region has the DNA TGTGCCAGCAGGGACAGGGTGGAGGGCTACACCTTC. Translating gives CASRDRVEGYTF.